This TCR beta chain was documented in a study of human T cells and chemical hapten exposure. The time point was: patch test 3, about 24 weeks after DPC sensitization. Sample treatment: therapeutic diphenylcyclopropenone sensitization with weekly scalp DPC. Drawing of blood took place ahead of applying each patch test. Germline V gene sequence: CDR1 SGHRS, CDR2 YFSETQ. With 3 bases removed from V and 4 bases from J, the gap between germline ends came to 13 bases. The CDR3 loop spans 14 amino acids. With respect to this clonotype: Its antigen is unknown.

TCRdb re-derived calls from the RACE reads in MiXCR, one entry per CDR3 protein. The data contain 82,000 or so distinct CDR3 sequences, about an eighth of them seen just once; the ten biggest clones take up approximately 6%. General study findings and limits: Against controls, expanded TCRs gave rise to significantly more large CDR3 similarity clusters. Unchanged with DPC sensitization were TCRs above 1 in 1000 frequency. Given that the donors had alopecia, their immune response may differ from that seen in healthy people.

The sequence came from a woman between 45 and 65 years old with alopecia areata. Some clones in this sample may be carry-over from other donors' samples. Sequencing used whole blood, obtained in connection with sensitization to the hapten diphenylcyclopropenone (DPC). V and J are TRBV5-1 and TRBJ2-5; D is ambiguous. The CDR3 loop is CASSSVGATETQYF. The CDR3 coding sequence is TGCGCCAGCAGCTCGGTGGGTGCAACAGAGACCCAGTACTTC. Full variable domain (rest looked up from reference TRBV5-1 and TRBJ2-5): KAGVTQTPRYLIKTRGQQVTLSCSPISGHRSVSWYQQTPGQGLQFLFEYFSETQRNKGNFPGRFSGRQFSNSRSEMNVSTLELGDSALYLCASSSVGATETQYFGPGTRLLVL.